These T cell receptor beta chains were read from a single sample in a study of shared clonotypes between healthy human individuals. TCRdb's copy holds only in-frame clones and misses some; the assay was immunoSEQ multiplex PCR. The sample holds some 2.1 million clones, 80% to 95% seen once. The sequencing sample was made of naive CD8+ T cells from PBMCs. All receptors derive from a man between 18 and 29 years old in good health. Some clones in this sample may be carry-over from other donors' samples. The CDR3 runs from the conserved cysteine through the conserved F or W. Each record gives: D gene, clone size, J gene, V gene, CDR3 DNA, CDR3 protein. The D gene is left open where the match is weak. For some rows the clone size is stated as once, few or many, or as a class when expanded; others skip it.

d_gene: NA; abundance: NA; j_gene: TRBJ2-7; v_gene: TRBV5-4; CDR3nt: TGTGCCAGCAGCTTATTCAACGAGCAGTACTTC; CDR3aa: CASSLFNEQYF
d_gene: TRBD2; abundance: NA; j_gene: TRBJ2-2; v_gene: TRBV9; CDR3nt: TGTGCCAGCGGTGCTTCCCTAGCGGGAGGGATAAACACCGGGGAGCTGTTTTTT; CDR3aa: CASGASLAGGINTGELFF
d_gene: TRBD1; abundance: NA; j_gene: TRBJ1-1; v_gene: TRBV7-3; CDR3nt: TGTGCCAGCAGCTTAACAGGGGGCAAAGCTGAAGCTTTCTTT; CDR3aa: CASSLTGGKAEAFF
d_gene: NA; abundance: NA; j_gene: TRBJ1-2; v_gene: TRBV5-4; CDR3nt: TGTGCCAGCAGCAGGGGACTCCTGGAGGGCTACACCTTC; CDR3aa: CASSRGLLEGYTF
d_gene: TRBD2; abundance: NA; j_gene: TRBJ2-7; v_gene: TRBV5-1; CDR3nt: TGCGCCAGCAGCTTGGGCTCTAGCGGGAGCCCCTACGAGCAGTACTTC; CDR3aa: CASSLGSSGSPYEQYF
d_gene: TRBD2; abundance: NA; j_gene: TRBJ2-1; v_gene: TRBV14; CDR3nt: TGTGCCAGCAGCCAAGGAGCGGGAGCGTACAATGAGCAGTTCTTC; CDR3aa: CASSQGAGAYNEQFF
d_gene: NA; abundance: few; j_gene: TRBJ1-2; v_gene: TRBV27; CDR3nt: TGTGCCAGCAGTCCTACACTGTCGGGTGGCTACACCTTC; CDR3aa: CASSPTLSGGYTF
d_gene: NA; abundance: NA; j_gene: TRBJ1-1; v_gene: TRBV10-3; CDR3nt: TGTGCCATCAGTGAAGGCGGTAACACTGAAGCTTTCTTT; CDR3aa: CAISEGGNTEAFF
d_gene: TRBD2; abundance: NA; j_gene: TRBJ2-3; v_gene: TRBV9; CDR3nt: TGTGCCAGCAGCGATCCACTAGCGGGAGGGCGGTATACGCAGTATTTT; CDR3aa: CASSDPLAGGRYTQYF
d_gene: TRBD2; abundance: NA; j_gene: TRBJ2-1; v_gene: TRBV7-2; CDR3nt: TGTGCCAGCAGCAATAGCGGGGGGACCTACAATGAGCAGTTCTTC; CDR3aa: CASSNSGGTYNEQFF
d_gene: NA; abundance: NA; j_gene: TRBJ2-6; v_gene: TRBV6-5; CDR3nt: TGTGCCAGCAGTTACTCGAGGGAAGATGGGGCCAACGTCCTGACTTTC; CDR3aa: CASSYSREDGANVLTF
d_gene: TRBD2; abundance: NA; j_gene: TRBJ2-1; v_gene: TRBV27; CDR3nt: TGTGCCAGCAGTTTAACCGGACTAGCGGGGTTCTACAATGAGCAGTTCTTC; CDR3aa: CASSLTGLAGFYNEQFF
d_gene: TRBD2; abundance: NA; j_gene: TRBJ2-1; v_gene: TRBV7-3; CDR3nt: TGTGCCAGCAGCTTACTCGGGGGACTAGTAATCCATGAGCAGTTCTTC; CDR3aa: CASSLLGGLVIHEQFF
d_gene: NA; abundance: NA; j_gene: TRBJ1-1; v_gene: TRBV11-1; CDR3nt: TGTGCCAGCAGCTTAGAAGAGGACGACACTGAAGCTTTCTTT; CDR3aa: CASSLEEDDTEAFF
d_gene: NA; abundance: NA; j_gene: TRBJ2-7; v_gene: TRBV5-1; CDR3nt: TGCGCCAGCAGCTTGTGGCGGGAAGCCTACGAGCAGTACTTC; CDR3aa: CASSLWREAYEQYF
d_gene: NA; abundance: NA; j_gene: TRBJ2-1; v_gene: TRBV19; CDR3nt: TGTGCCAGTAGTATAGGTAGAATCAATGAGCAGTTCTTC; CDR3aa: CASSIGRINEQFF
d_gene: TRBD1; abundance: NA; j_gene: TRBJ2-7; v_gene: TRBV4-1; CDR3nt: TGCGCCAGCAGCCAAGATCAGGGGGACCCATACGAGCAGTACTTC; CDR3aa: CASSQDQGDPYEQYF
d_gene: TRBD1; abundance: NA; j_gene: TRBJ2-1; v_gene: TRBV27; CDR3nt: TGTGCCAGCAGTTTAGAGGGGGCGAGCTCCTACAATGAGCAGTTCTTC; CDR3aa: CASSLEGASSYNEQFF
d_gene: NA; abundance: NA; j_gene: TRBJ1-5; v_gene: TRBV19; CDR3nt: TGTGCCAGTAGTATAATGTCTGGGAATCAGCCCCAGCATTTT; CDR3aa: CASSIMSGNQPQHF
d_gene: NA; abundance: NA; j_gene: TRBJ2-7; v_gene: TRBV5-8; CDR3nt: TGTGCCAGCAGCTTGGCACGGGTCTCCTACGAGCAGTACTTC; CDR3aa: CASSLARVSYEQYF
d_gene: NA; abundance: NA; j_gene: TRBJ1-1; v_gene: TRBV28; CDR3nt: TGTGCCAGCAGTTTACCCGGGGAGGGGGATGAAGCTTTCTTT; CDR3aa: CASSLPGEGDEAFF
d_gene: TRBD2; abundance: NA; j_gene: TRBJ2-3; v_gene: TRBV7-9; CDR3nt: TGTGCCAGCAGCGGCGGGACTAGCGGGAGCACAGATACGCAGTATTTT; CDR3aa: CASSGGTSGSTDTQYF
d_gene: NA; abundance: NA; j_gene: TRBJ2-7; v_gene: TRBV28; CDR3nt: TGTGCCAGCAGTTTACGCAGGGTACCCTACGAGCAGTACTTC; CDR3aa: CASSLRRVPYEQYF
d_gene: TRBD1; abundance: NA; j_gene: TRBJ2-1; v_gene: TRBV28; CDR3nt: TGTGCCAGCAGTTTTGGGACAGGGTCCTACAATGAGCAGTTCTTC; CDR3aa: CASSFGTGSYNEQFF
d_gene: NA; abundance: NA; j_gene: TRBJ2-1; v_gene: TRBV5-4; CDR3nt: TGTGCCAGCAGTGACTGGGACTACAATGAGCAGTTCTTC; CDR3aa: CASSDWDYNEQFF
d_gene: TRBD1; abundance: NA; j_gene: TRBJ1-3; v_gene: TRBV28; CDR3nt: TGTGCCAGCAGTTCCGACAGGGGTTTAAACACCATATATTTT; CDR3aa: CASSSDRGLNTIYF
d_gene: TRBD2; abundance: NA; j_gene: TRBJ2-1; v_gene: TRBV27; CDR3nt: TGTGCCAGCAGTTTATCGCGCGGGAGTTCTCATGAGCAGTTCTTC; CDR3aa: CASSLSRGSSHEQFF
d_gene: NA; abundance: NA; j_gene: TRBJ1-1; v_gene: TRBV28; CDR3nt: TGTGCCAGCAGTTTTCGGCTCACTGAAGCTTTCTTT; CDR3aa: CASSFRLTEAFF
d_gene: NA; abundance: NA; j_gene: TRBJ1-4; v_gene: TRBV7-6; CDR3nt: TGTGCCAGCAGCTTAAAGTTGGGCGAAAAACTGTTTTTT; CDR3aa: CASSLKLGEKLFF
d_gene: TRBD2; abundance: NA; j_gene: TRBJ2-3; v_gene: TRBV5-6; CDR3nt: TGTGCCAGCATACAATGGCGGGAGGCGGTAGATACGCAGTATTTT; CDR3aa: CASIQWREAVDTQYF
d_gene: NA; abundance: NA; j_gene: TRBJ1-2; v_gene: TRBV12-2; CDR3nt: TGTGCAAGTCGCTTAGAGTTTCCCCGCAGGCCCTACTATGGCTACACCTTC; CDR3aa: CASRLEFPRRPYYGYTF
d_gene: NA; abundance: NA; j_gene: TRBJ2-1; v_gene: TRBV19; CDR3nt: TGTGCCAGTAGTGCCGACCTAGCACCACGTGGCAATGAGCAGTTCTTC; CDR3aa: CASSADLAPRGNEQFF
d_gene: NA; abundance: NA; j_gene: TRBJ2-1; v_gene: TRBV28; CDR3nt: TGTGCCAGCAGTTTATTAGGAACAGACAATGAGCAGTTCTTC; CDR3aa: CASSLLGTDNEQFF
d_gene: TRBD2; abundance: NA; j_gene: TRBJ2-1; v_gene: TRBV9; CDR3nt: TGTGCCAGCAGCGTATTCGGACTAGCGGGAGGGGATGAGCAGTTCTTC; CDR3aa: CASSVFGLAGGDEQFF
d_gene: NA; abundance: NA; j_gene: TRBJ2-7; v_gene: TRBV5-1; CDR3nt: TGCGCCAGCAGCTTGGCGAGGACAGTCTCCTACGAGCAGTACTTC; CDR3aa: CASSLARTVSYEQYF
d_gene: NA; abundance: NA; j_gene: TRBJ2-2; v_gene: TRBV13; CDR3nt: TGTGCCAGCACCTCGGGACTCTCCACCGGGGAGCTGTTTTTT; CDR3aa: CASTSGLSTGELFF
d_gene: NA; abundance: NA; j_gene: TRBJ2-7; v_gene: TRBV5-1; CDR3nt: TGCGCCAGCAGCTTCGTTGACATCTCCTACGAGCAGTACTTC; CDR3aa: CASSFVDISYEQYF
d_gene: NA; abundance: NA; j_gene: TRBJ2-7; v_gene: TRBV7-9; CDR3nt: TGTGCCAGCAGCTTTACAGGGCTCTACGAGCAGTACTTC; CDR3aa: CASSFTGLYEQYF
d_gene: NA; abundance: NA; j_gene: TRBJ2-6; v_gene: TRBV19; CDR3nt: TGTGCCAGTGCCCCGTACTCTGGGGCCAACGTCCTGACTTTC; CDR3aa: CASAPYSGANVLTF
d_gene: NA; abundance: NA; j_gene: TRBJ2-3; v_gene: TRBV28; CDR3nt: TGTGCCAGCAGCCCCCCTGGGATTACTGACACGGCCTTCACAGATACGCAGTATTTT; CDR3aa: CASSPPGITDTAFTDTQYF
d_gene: NA; abundance: NA; j_gene: TRBJ2-2; v_gene: TRBV4-3; CDR3nt: TGCGCCAGCAGCCATCTATCCGGGGAGCTGTTTTTT; CDR3aa: CASSHLSGELFF
d_gene: TRBD2; abundance: NA; j_gene: TRBJ2-7; v_gene: TRBV27; CDR3nt: TGTGCCAGCAGTTCCAACCTAGCGGGAGGGTTCGGCGAGCAGTACTTC; CDR3aa: CASSSNLAGGFGEQYF
d_gene: TRBD1; abundance: NA; j_gene: TRBJ2-7; v_gene: TRBV18; CDR3nt: TGTGCCAGCTCACCACTGGACAGGGGTCCCTACGAGCAGTACTTC; CDR3aa: CASSPLDRGPYEQYF
d_gene: NA; abundance: once; j_gene: TRBJ1-1; v_gene: TRBV9; CDR3nt: TGTGCCAGCAGCGTGGACCAGGGAGGGAACACTGAAGCTTTCTTT; CDR3aa: CASSVDQGGNTEAFF
d_gene: NA; abundance: NA; j_gene: TRBJ1-2; v_gene: TRBV19; CDR3nt: TGTGCCAGTAGTATGTGGGGTGGCTACACCTTC; CDR3aa: CASSMWGGYTF
d_gene: NA; abundance: NA; j_gene: TRBJ1-2; v_gene: TRBV28; CDR3nt: TGTGCCAGCAGTTTAGACCGGCGAGGAGGCTACACCTTC; CDR3aa: CASSLDRRGGYTF
d_gene: NA; abundance: NA; j_gene: TRBJ2-5; v_gene: TRBV4-1; CDR3nt: TGCGCCAGCAGCCAACCAGTTGGGTTCTGGGAGACCCAGTACTTC; CDR3aa: CASSQPVGFWETQYF
d_gene: TRBD1; abundance: once; j_gene: TRBJ2-5; v_gene: TRBV27; CDR3nt: TGTGCCAGCAGTTTAAGGGACAGGCAAGAGACCCAGTACTTC; CDR3aa: CASSLRDRQETQYF
d_gene: NA; abundance: NA; j_gene: TRBJ2-7; v_gene: TRBV19; CDR3nt: TGTGCCAGTAGTATACGGACTAACATGGCCTACGAGCAGTACTTC; CDR3aa: CASSIRTNMAYEQYF